Following are 32 T cell receptor beta chains from one sample sequenced in a study of T cells after yellow fever vaccination. One entry per CDR3 protein results from TCRdb running MiXCR on the 5' RACE reads. In the table there are hundreds of thousands of distinct CDR3 sequences, 13% of which are singletons. The sequences come from PBMCs, collected on the day of the yellow fever booster vaccination. These TCRs come from a man younger than 45 who received the YFV17D yellow fever vaccine.

This rearrangement joins TRBV5-1 to TRBJ1-1; tentative D call: TRBD1 (5 bases). The CDR3 covers 12 residues. Germline V gives CDR1 SGHRS, CDR2 YFSETQ. Trimming left V 4 bases short and J 5 bases short, with 9 bases between. The CDR3 here is CASSIEGTEAFF. In DNA form, the CDR3 reads TGCGCCAGCAGCATAGAGGGGACTGAAGCTTTCTTT.

This clonotype was detected only a few times. This chain connects TRBV4-1 to TRBJ2-1; the D gene is possibly TRBD2 (6 bases). This CDR3 contains 13 residues. Germline CDR1 reads MGHRA; CDR2 reads YSYEKL. Trimming stripped 1 base from V and 7 bases from J, with 8 bases between. The CDR3: CASSQAGENEQFF. As DNA, the CDR3 is TGCGCCAGCAGCCAAGCGGGAGAGAATGAGCAGTTCTTC.

V and J are TRBV27 and TRBJ1-1; TRBD1 matches at 9 bases. The germline V gene encodes CDR1 MNHEY and CDR2 SMNVEV (reference sequence). There are 12 residues in the CDR3. With V trimmed by 11 bases and J by 4 bases, 5 bases remained unmatched. The CDR3 region has the DNA TGTGCCTCCGGGACAGGGTTCACTGAAGCTTTCTTT. Translating it yields CASGTGFTEAFF.

This sequence joins TRBV7-2 and TRBJ2-7; possibly TRBD1 or TRBD2 for D (5 bases each). CDR1 and CDR2 from the germline V gene are SGHTA and FQGNSA. This CDR3 comprises 14 residues. V lost 5 bases, J lost 3 bases, and 14 bases lay in between. The CDR3 bases are TGTGCCAGCAGCGACCCGGGACGGATCTACGAGCAGTACTTC. It encodes CASSDPGRIYEQYF.

The CDR3 region is CASGSTQEMGFGLSYNEQFF. CDR3 bases: TGTGCTAGTGGTTCCACTCAGGAAATGGGGTTCGGGCTTTCCTACAATGAGCAGTTCTTC. The chain employs TRBV12-5 and TRBJ2-1; D is unresolved. This CDR3 comprises 20 residues. V was trimmed by 4 bases and J by 1 base, leaving 26 bases between them. The germline gives CDR1 LGHNT, CDR2 FRNRAP.

This chain uses TRBV19 with TRBJ2-3; D gene uncertain. CDR3 size: 14 residues. Germline V CDR1 and CDR2: LNHDA, SQIVND (reference sequence). V was pared by 6 bases and J by 0 bases, with 10 bases between. In nucleotides, the CDR3 is TGTGCCAGTAGGTTCGCCGCCAGCACAGATACGCAGTATTTT. It translates to CASRFAASTDTQYF.

The chain links TRBV6-5 to TRBJ2-3; a possible D gene is TRBD1 (5 bases). In germline, CDR1 is MNHEY, CDR2 SVGAGI. The V end was cut by 8 bases, the J end by 1 base, with 7 bases between. This CDR3 region has 12 residues. CDR3 sequence: CASQGGTDTQYF. CDR3 DNA: TGTGCCAGCCAAGGGGGCACAGATACGCAGTATTTT.

The rearrangement joins TRBV28 to TRBJ2-5, with a tentative D call TRBD1 (5 bases). Germline CDR1 is MDHEN and CDR2 is SYDVKM. The CDR3 has 15 residues. V dropped 10 bases and J dropped 5 bases, with 23 bases sitting between them. DNA for the CDR3: TGTGCCAACCTTCGCGCCCAGGGAAGAAGCGAGACCCAGTACTTC. As protein: CANLRAQGRSETQYF.

The chain's CDR3 is CASSTHTEAFF. The CDR3 DNA sequence: TGCGCCAGCAGCACACACACTGAAGCTTTCTTT. The gene calls are TRBV5-1 and TRBJ1-1; unclear D gene. With 4 bases removed from V and 3 bases from J, the gap between germline ends came to 4 bases. The V gene's germline CDR1 is SGHRS and CDR2 YFSETQ. This CDR3 comprises 11 residues.

About this clonotype: The junction differs from germline at one of its ends, possibly a read error. CDR3 amino acids: CASSQAATEALF. The CDR3 region has the DNA TGTGCCAGCAGCCAAGCTGCGACGGAAGCCCTCTTT. This chain connects TRBV3-1 to TRBJ1-1; D is uncertain. Germline V gene data show CDR1 as LGHDT and CDR2 as YNNKEL (reference sequence). The CDR3 sequence is 12 residues long.

The genes are TRBV12-3 or TRBV12-4 and TRBJ1-2; 10 bases match TRBD1. J gave up 4 bases and V 7 bases, and 6 bases lay outside the gene matches. The CDR3 is 14 amino acids. CDR3 DNA sequence: TGTGCCAGCATCAAGACAGGGGGCTTCTATGGCTACACCTTC. This sequence encodes CASIKTGGFYGYTF.

The V gene is TRBV20-1, the J gene TRBJ2-1; no firm D call. The CDR3 is 13 amino acids. CDR1 and CDR2 (germline): DFQATT, SNEGSKA (reference sequence). The ends were cut back, 0 bases at V and 9 bases at J, with 12 bases in the middle. Here the CDR3 reads CSARDLVRTEQFF. DNA for the CDR3: TGCAGTGCTAGAGACCTAGTGCGTACTGAGCAGTTCTTC.

At least ten counts were recorded for this clonotype. The chain combines TRBV24-1 with TRBJ2-7; 12 bases are shared with TRBD2. Germline CDR1 and CDR2: KGHDR and SFDVKD. The CDR3 spans 16 residues. Germline trimming cut 4 bases from V and 2 bases from J; bases unmatched to any gene: 5. The CDR3 DNA reads as TGTGCCACCAGTGACCCGACTAGCGGGAGCGCCTACGAGCAGTACTTC. It codes for CATSDPTSGSAYEQYF.

V and J are TRBV21-1 and TRBJ2-7. TRBV21-1 is a pseudogene. This CDR3 has 15 amino acids. Here the CDR3 DNA reads TGTGCCAGCAGCAAAGGAGCAGACCGAACCTACGAGCAGTACTTC. It yields the protein CASSKGADRTYEQYF.

In its sample, this clonotype was seen a few times. The CDR3 loop reads CSATSLAGGNTGELFF. As DNA, the CDR3 is TGCAGTGCTACATCGCTAGCGGGAGGAAACACCGGGGAGCTGTTTTTT. This chain uses TRBV20-1 with TRBJ2-2; 11 bases map to TRBD2. This CDR3 region has 16 residues. V lost 4 bases and J lost 2; bases outside the gene matches: 6. In germline, CDR1 is DFQATT, CDR2 SNEGSKA (reference sequence).

This clonotype was picked up a small number of times. This chain uses TRBV12-3 or TRBV12-4 with TRBJ2-2; 10 nucleotides align to TRBD2. CDR3 length equals 15 residues. Trimming took 10 bases from V and 2 from J; bases not matched to a gene: 7. The CDR3 coding sequence is TGTGCCACCAAGGAACTAGCGGGAAACACCGGGGAGCTGTTTTTT. Amino acids: CATKELAGNTGELFF.

The chain uses TRBV20-1 and TRBJ2-7, with D maybe TRBD1 (6 bases). This CDR3 comprises 12 residues. The ends were cut back, 5 bases at V and 0 bases at J, with 8 bases in the middle. Germline V lookup: CDR1 DFQATT, CDR2 SNEGSKA (reference sequence). Here the CDR3 reads CSAGGSSYEQYF. In DNA form, the CDR3 reads TGCAGTGCTGGGGGCAGCTCCTACGAGCAGTACTTC.

This clonotype was observed many times. This sequence joins TRBV7-2 and TRBJ2-1; no reliable D call. CDR1 is SGHTA, CDR2 FQGNSA, per germline. The CDR3 consists of 14 residues. Trimming removed 1 base at V and 4 bases at J, with 8 bases between. The CDR3 sequence: CASSLGPTYNEQFF. The CDR3 nucleotides read TGTGCCAGCAGCTTAGGTCCGACATACAATGAGCAGTTCTTC.

Turning to this clonotype: The junction departs from the called germline gene at one end, perhaps through a read error. This sequence joins TRBV7-9 and TRBJ2-3; 9 positions match TRBD1. CDR1 and CDR2 from the germline V gene are SEHNR and FQNEAQ (reference sequence). CDR3 length equals 13 residues. In DNA, the CDR3 is TGTGCCAGCAGCTTAGCCCAGGACAGGGGTCGCAATTTT. It encodes CASSLAQDRGRNF.

This clonotype was detected a few times. The rearrangement joins TRBV7-2 to TRBJ1-5, with 8 positions matching TRBD1. The V segment lost 5 bases and the J segment 4 bases; nucleotides outside the gene matches: 7. Per germline, CDR1 SGHTA and CDR2 FQGNSA. The CDR3 covers 15 residues. The CDR3 is CASSTGQGRNQPQHF. CDR3 bases: TGTGCCAGCAGCACCGGACAGGGAAGGAATCAGCCCCAGCATTTT.

The chain carries TRBV24-1 and TRBJ2-1; D uncertain. This CDR3 spans 13 amino acids. V lost 1 base to trimming and J lost 8 bases, with 8 bases between them. Germline V CDR1 and CDR2: KGHDR, SFDVKD. The CDR3 is CATSDFPDDEQFF. The CDR3 DNA reads TGTGCCACCAGTGATTTCCCAGACGATGAGCAGTTCTTC.

There are a few counts of this clonotype. J is TRBJ1-6 and V is TRBV5-1, with 8 positions matching TRBD1. The CDR3 runs 14 residues. Unmatched junction bases numbered 8, after V lost 4 bases and J lost 11 bases. The germline CDR1 and CDR2 sequences are SGHRS and YFSETQ. The CDR3 protein is CASSAQGAFAPLHF. DNA for the CDR3: TGCGCCAGCAGCGCCCAGGGGGCTTTCGCACCCCTCCACTTT.

This clonotype was found a few times. The rearrangement uses TRBV11-2 and TRBJ2-3; 9 bases align to TRBD1. Germline loops: CDR1 SGHAT, CDR2 FQNNGV. The CDR3 runs 18 residues. V dropped 4 bases and J dropped 3; count of bases not matched to a gene: 14. CDR3 sequence reads: CASSYRDRALLATDTQYF. The CDR3 DNA is TGTGCCAGCAGCTACCGGGACAGGGCATTACTAGCGACAGATACGCAGTATTTT.

This clonotype was counted at least ten times. V is TRBV12-3 or TRBV12-4 and J is TRBJ2-5; D is undetermined. The CDR3 is 11 amino acids. V lost 7 bases and J 7 bases, leaving 10 bases between the germline ends. CDR3 amino acids: CASNLMGTQYF. The CDR3 DNA sequence: TGTGCCAGCAATCTGATGGGGACCCAGTACTTC.

This clonotype was recorded a few times. The chain has TRBV29-1 and TRBJ1-4; D might be TRBD1 (5 bases). Germline V lookup: CDR1 SQVTM, CDR2 ANQGSEA. Trimming left V 5 bases short and J 7 bases short, with 11 bases between. This CDR3 is 12 amino acids long. CDR3 protein: CSVWGRTEKLFF. CDR3 in DNA: TGCAGCGTTTGGGGACGGACTGAAAAACTGTTTTTT.

This clonotype was seen more than once but under ten times. CDR3 sequence reads: CASSLGGRGLTDTQYF. The CDR3 DNA sequence: TGTGCCAGCAGTTTGGGCGGGAGGGGCCTCACAGATACGCAGTATTTT. The gene calls are TRBV28 and TRBJ2-3; 9 positions agree with TRBD2. The CDR3 totals 16 residues. Germline-derived CDR1 and CDR2 are MDHEN and SYDVKM. The junction had 6 bases not matched to a gene; V was cut back by 3 bases and J by 2 bases.

This clonotype was seen more than once but under ten times. The chain recombines TRBV29-1 with TRBJ2-5; D is possibly TRBD2 (5 bases). The CDR3 covers 14 residues. Germline CDR1 is SQVTM and CDR2 is ANQGSEA. Trimming removed 4 bases from V and 5 bases from J, with 17 bases in between. In DNA, the CDR3 is TGCAGCGTTGTGAGGGCTCAGTCTATGGAGACCCAGTACTTC. Protein sequence: CSVVRAQSMETQYF. Full variable domain (missing parts from reference TRBV29-1 and TRBJ2-5): SAVISQKPSRDICQRGTSLTIQCQVDSQVTMMFWYRQQPGQSLTLIATANQGSEATYESGFVIDKFPISRPNLTFSTLTVSNMSPEDSSIYLCSVVRAQSMETQYFGPGTRLLVL.

The chain uses TRBV20-1 and TRBJ2-2, with 7 nucleotides matching TRBD2. V lost 1 base to trimming and J lost 10 bases; unmatched junction nucleotides: 9. Per germline, CDR1 DFQATT and CDR2 SNEGSKA (reference sequence). This CDR3 spans 14 amino acids. CDR3 nucleotides: TGCAGTGCTAGAGGCCAGGGAGGGAACGAGGAGCTGTTTTTT. Translating gives CSARGQGGNEELFF.

This clonotype was recorded a few times. V is TRBV6-5 and J is TRBJ2-7; D assignment may be TRBD1 or TRBD2 (5 bases each). Germline V CDR1 and CDR2: MNHEY, SVGAGI. Trimming left V 4 bases short and J 1 base short, with 20 bases between. The CDR3 covers 17 residues. Written as DNA, the CDR3 is TGTGCCAGCAGTTTACGCGAGCCCGGGACGGGTTCCTACGAGCAGTACTTC. It translates to CASSLREPGTGSYEQYF.

This clonotype has a count of ten or more. The V call is TRBV28, the J call TRBJ2-2; a weak D match, TRBD2 (6 bases). The germline V gene encodes CDR1 MDHEN and CDR2 SYDVKM. Trimming removed 4 bases at V and 2 bases at J, with 14 bases between. There are 16 residues in the CDR3. The CDR3 reads CASSSTGTGNTGELFF. Written as DNA, the CDR3 is TGTGCCAGCAGTTCAACCGGGACTGGAAACACCGGGGAGCTGTTTTTT.

The chain employs TRBV3-1 and TRBJ2-7; possibly TRBD2 for D (6 bases). Germline assignment: CDR1 LGHDT and CDR2 YNNKEL (reference sequence). This CDR3 is built from 13 residues. V was cut by 2 bases and J by 3 bases, with 8 bases left in between. Here the CDR3 reads CASSQWRGYEQYF. CDR3 sequence (DNA): TGTGCCAGCAGCCAATGGAGGGGCTACGAGCAGTACTTC.

The genes are TRBV7-2 and TRBJ2-2, with TRBD2 matching over 8 bases. The CDR3 has 17 residues. Germline V gene sequence: CDR1 SGHTA, CDR2 FQGNSA. With 3 bases clipped from V and 0 bases from J, the junction kept 6 bases outside the gene matches. The CDR3 DNA follows: TGTGCCAGCAGCTTGTCACTAGCGGCCGCGAACACCGGGGAGCTGTTTTTT. Its translation is CASSLSLAAANTGELFF.